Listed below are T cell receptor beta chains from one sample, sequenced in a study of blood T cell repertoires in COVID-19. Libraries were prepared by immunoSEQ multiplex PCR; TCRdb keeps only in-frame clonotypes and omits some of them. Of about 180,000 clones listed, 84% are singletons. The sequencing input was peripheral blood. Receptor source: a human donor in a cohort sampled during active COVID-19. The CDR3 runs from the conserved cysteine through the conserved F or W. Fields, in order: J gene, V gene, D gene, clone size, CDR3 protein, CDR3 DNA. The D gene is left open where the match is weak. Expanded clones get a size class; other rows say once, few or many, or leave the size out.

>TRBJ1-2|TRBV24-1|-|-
CATSARLVGTPLFYGYTF
TGTGCCACCAGTGCCCGATTAGTCGGGACACCATTATTCTATGGCTACACCTTC
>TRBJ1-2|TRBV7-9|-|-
CASSPRGGLNGYTF
TGTGCCAGCAGCCCAAGGGGGGGTTTGAATGGCTACACCTTC
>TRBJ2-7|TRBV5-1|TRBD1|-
CASSMAPGQGYEQYF
TGCGCCAGCAGCATGGCCCCGGGACAGGGGTACGAGCAGTACTTC
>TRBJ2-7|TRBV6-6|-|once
CASSPGVYEQYF
TGTGCCAGCAGCCCGGGAGTCTACGAGCAGTACTTC
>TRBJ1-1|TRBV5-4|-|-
CASREPGVENTEAFF
TGTGCCAGCAGGGAGCCAGGGGTTGAGAACACTGAAGCTTTCTTT
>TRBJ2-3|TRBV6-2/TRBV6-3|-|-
CASSYLRGDTQYF
TGTGCCAGCAGTTACCTCAGGGGAGATACGCAGTATTTT
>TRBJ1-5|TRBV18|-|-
CASSPDRSNQPQHF
TGTGCCAGCTCACCAGACAGGAGCAATCAGCCCCAGCATTTT
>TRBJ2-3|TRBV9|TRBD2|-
CASSGWSIAGVEDTQYF
TGTGCCAGCAGCGGTTGGTCTATAGCGGGGGTCGAAGATACGCAGTATTTT
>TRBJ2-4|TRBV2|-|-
CASSEGSGVAKNIQYF
TGTGCCAGCAGTGAGGGTAGCGGTGTAGCCAAAAACATTCAGTACTTC
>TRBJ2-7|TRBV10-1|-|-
CASSESMGHEQYF
TGCGCCAGCAGTGAGAGTATGGGGCACGAGCAGTACTTC
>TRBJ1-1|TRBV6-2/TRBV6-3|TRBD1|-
CASSSSDRELTEAFF
TGTGCCAGCAGCTCATCGGACAGGGAGCTGACTGAAGCTTTCTTT
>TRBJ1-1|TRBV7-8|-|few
CASSLVLGVGGTTEAFF
TGTGCCAGCAGCCTCGTCCTCGGGGTTGGGGGGACCACTGAAGCTTTCTTT
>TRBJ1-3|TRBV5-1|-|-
CASSPNTGTGNTIYF
TGCGCCAGCAGCCCAAACACAGGGACTGGAAACACCATATATTTT
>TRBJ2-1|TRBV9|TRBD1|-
CASSPGQGNNEQFF
TGTGCCAGCAGCCCGGGACAGGGGAACAATGAGCAGTTCTTC
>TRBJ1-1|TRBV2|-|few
CASSVGNTEAFF
TGTGCCAGCAGTGTCGGGAACACTGAAGCTTTCTTT
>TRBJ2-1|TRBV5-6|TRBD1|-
CASSTGTGVNEQFF
TGTGCCAGCAGTACCGGGACAGGGGTCAATGAGCAGTTCTTC
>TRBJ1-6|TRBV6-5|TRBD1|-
CASSYGTGASPLHF
TGTGCCAGCAGTTACGGGACAGGGGCTTCACCCCTCCACTTT
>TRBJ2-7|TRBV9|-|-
CASSVEGGTYEQYF
TGTGCCAGCAGCGTAGAAGGCGGGACCTACGAGCAGTACTTC
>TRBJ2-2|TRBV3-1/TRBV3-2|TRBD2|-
CASSQEWAAGGPGDTGELFF
TGTGCCAGCAGCCAAGAATGGGCAGCGGGGGGGCCCGGGGACACCGGGGAGCTGTTTTTT
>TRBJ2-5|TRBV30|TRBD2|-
CAWSSSTSGGGETQYF
TGTGCCTGGAGCTCCTCGACTAGCGGGGGAGGCGAGACCCAGTACTTC
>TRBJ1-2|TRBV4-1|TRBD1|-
CASSQGTGGVESYGYTF
TGCGCCAGCAGCCAGGGGACAGGGGGAGTAGAGTCCTATGGCTACACCTTC
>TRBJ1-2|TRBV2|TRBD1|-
CASSATGDNYF
TGTGCCAGCAGTGCGACAGGGGATAACTACTTC